This T cell receptor beta chain was found in a study of tumor and adjacent non-tumor tissue in lung cancer. Comments on this clonotype: What it binds is unknown.

Study observations and caveats: TCR diversity was significantly greater in tumor than normal lung tissue.

This sample's RNA came from whole unsorted tissue. The normal lung tissue was taken more than 3 cm from the tumor edge. Between August and November 2014, newly diagnosed, chemotherapy-naive lung cancer patients underwent thoracic surgery in China. A modified ARM-PCR protocol with three rounds of nested PCR amplified TCRbeta. TCRdb reanalysed the multiplex PCR reads using MiXCR and keeps one entry per CDR3 protein. Here the sample spans some 80,000 distinct CDR3 sequences, over 65% being singletons. The germline V gene has CDR1 MNHNY and CDR2 SVGAGI (reference sequence). V shed 10 bases and J 2 bases; nucleotides not matched to a gene: 7. The CDR3 is 13 amino acids.

The receptor comes from a man between 65 and 85 years old with non-small cell lung cancer. The chain couples TRBV6-6 to TRBJ1-1, with 7 bases matching TRBD1. The sample comprised distant non-tumor lung tissue. CDR3 residues: CANRDRVNTEAFF. The CDR3 DNA reads as TGTGCCAACAGAGACAGGGTAAACACTGAAGCTTTCTTT.